This passage covers 28 T cell receptor beta chains from one sample sequenced in a study of T cell responses to AZD1222 COVID-19 vaccine. The data were produced by immunoSEQ multiplex PCR, yet TCRdb's version contains in-frame clones alone and is incomplete. The top ten clones hold under 2% of a sample with 94,000 or so clones, roughly nine tenths of them seen once. The source material was peripheral blood, sampled on day 0 of AZD1222 vaccination. These receptors all stem from an adult in good health.

The gene calls are TRBV6-2 or TRBV6-3 and TRBJ2-5, with 9 bases aligning to TRBD1. There are 17 residues in the CDR3. Germline V CDR1 and CDR2: MNHEY, SVGEGT. The trim removed 4 bases at V and 9 bases at J, leaving 18 bases unmatched. CDR3 protein: CASSWRLGQGRDTAQYF. As DNA, the CDR3 is TGTGCCAGCAGTTGGAGACTCGGACAGGGGAGAGATACGGCCCAGTACTTC.

The CDR3 DNA follows: TGTGCCAGCAGTGAACTCGGCAGGGGGGTCGATGAGCAGTTCTTC. This translates into CASSELGRGVDEQFF. This chain connects TRBV2 to TRBJ2-1; D is possibly TRBD1 (7 bases). The CDR3 contains 15 residues. The V end lost 2 bases, the J end lost 8 bases, and 16 bases lay between the germline ends. CDR1 and CDR2 (germline): SNHLY, FYNNEI.

The sample holds a few counts of this clone. This chain joins TRBV2 and TRBJ1-1; the match to TRBD1 covers 7 bases. The J segment lost 3 bases and the V segment lost 8 bases, leaving 3 bases of the junction unmatched. From germline, CDR1 is SNHLY and CDR2 FYNNEI. This CDR3 is built from 12 residues. The CDR3 region is CASQQGHTEAFF. The CDR3 DNA sequence: TGTGCCAGCCAACAGGGGCACACTGAAGCTTTCTTT.

The chain is built from TRBV3-1 (or the pseudogene TRBV3-2) and TRBJ1-4; 7 bases agree with TRBD1. The CDR3 is made up of 14 amino acids. Trimming removed 4 bases from V and 8 bases from J; junction bases left unmatched: 7. CDR1 is LGHDT and CDR2 is YNNKEL in the germline V gene (reference sequence). In nucleotides, the CDR3 is TGTGCCAGCAGCCTCCAGGGGGTTCAGGAAAAACTGTTTTTT. Translation gives CASSLQGVQEKLFF.

The chain links TRBV4-1 to TRBJ2-2, with a possible D match to TRBD1 (6 bases). CDR1 is MGHRA and CDR2 is YSYEKL in the germline V gene. The CDR3 totals 14 residues. The V gene lost 0 bases and the J gene lost 7 bases, with 9 bases spanning the gap. The CDR3 sequence: CASSQDSQGGELFF. The CDR3 DNA reads TGCGCCAGCAGCCAAGACTCACAGGGCGGGGAGCTGTTTTTT.

CDR3 coding DNA: TGTGCCAGCAGTTACTCGACTTCTACTGAAGCTTTCTTT. Translated, it gives CASSYSTSTEAFF. The chain joins TRBV6-2 or TRBV6-3 to TRBJ1-1, with unresolved D. Germline V gene lookup returns CDR1 MNHEY and CDR2 SVGEGT. This CDR3 has 13 residues. V was shortened by 0 bases and J by 5 bases, with 7 bases between the two germline ends.

The rearrangement joins TRBV7-8 to TRBJ1-1; D remains ambiguous. CDR3 size: 17 residues. Deletions cut 2 bases from V and 0 bases from J, with 16 bases between. Germline CDR1 SGHVS, CDR2 FQNEAQ. The CDR3 DNA sequence: TGTGCCAGCAGCTTATCCCTCGGGCAGATCATGAACACTGAAGCTTTCTTT. As protein: CASSLSLGQIMNTEAFF.

This clone was found once. The chain uses TRBV28 and TRBJ1-2; D gene ambiguous. Germline assignment: CDR1 MDHEN and CDR2 SYDVKM. This CDR3 is built from 13 residues. Trimming took 10 bases from V and 4 from J, leaving 16 bases between them. In DNA, the CDR3 is TGTGCCACCACCGCGGGCCGGATCTATGGCTACACCTTC. Its translation is CATTAGRIYGYTF.

This clone was counted ten times or more. V gene TRBV5-4 combines with J gene TRBJ1-3; unclear D gene. CDR1 is SGHNT, CDR2 YYREEE, per germline (reference sequence). The length of the CDR3 is 14 residues. Trimming removed 9 bases from V and 0 bases from J, with 13 bases in between. DNA of the CDR3: TGTGCCACCTACGGCCTGAGCTCTGGAAACACCATATATTTT. Translation: CATYGLSSGNTIYF.

The rearrangement links TRBV5-1 to TRBJ1-1, with D perhaps TRBD1 (5 bases). From germline, CDR1 is SGHRS and CDR2 YFSETQ. The CDR3 contains 13 residues. The germline V and J ends were trimmed by 4 bases and 6 bases, with 13 bases remaining between them. In DNA form, the CDR3 reads TGCGCCAGCAGCCCCGGGGCAGGATCTGAAGCTTTCTTT. Amino acids: CASSPGAGSEAFF. Filled out from reference TRBV5-1 and TRBJ1-1, the complete variable domain reads KAGVTQTPRYLIKTRGQQVTLSCSPISGHRSVSWYQQTPGQGLQFLFEYFSETQRNKGNFPGRFSGRQFSNSRSEMNVSTLELGDSALYLCASSPGAGSEAFFGQGTRLTVV.

The rearrangement uses TRBV14 and TRBJ2-5; D ambiguous. CDR3 length: 16 amino acids. Germline assignment: CDR1 SGHDN and CDR2 FVKESK. The V end lost 3 bases, the J end lost 7 bases, and 21 bases lay between the germline ends. CDR3 region: CASSQMTDARWGTQYF. The CDR3 coding sequence is TGTGCCAGCAGCCAGATGACGGACGCCCGATGGGGGACCCAGTACTTC.

This clone was observed once. The chain links TRBV9 to TRBJ1-5; D gene unclear. The CDR3 is 13 residues long. Germline V lookup: CDR1 SGDLS, CDR2 YYNGEE. Trimming stripped 4 bases from V and 5 bases from J, with 10 bases between. CDR3 amino acids: CASSLGLDQPQHF. The CDR3 DNA follows: TGTGCCAGCAGCCTCGGGCTAGATCAGCCCCAGCATTTT. Full variable domain (rest looked up from reference TRBV9 and TRBJ1-5): DSGVTQTPKHLITATGQRVTLRCSPRSGDLSVYWYQQSLDQGLQFLIQYYNGEERAKGNILERFSAQQFPDLHSELNLSSLELGDSALYFCASSLGLDQPQHFGDGTRLSIL.

The chain uses TRBV4-1 and TRBJ1-2, with TRBD1 matching 10 bases. The CDR3 length is 15 residues. The J segment lost 5 bases and the V segment lost 1 base, leaving 4 bases of the junction unmatched. Germline-derived CDR1 and CDR2 are MGHRA and YSYEKL. The DNA for the CDR3 is TGCGCCAGCAGCCAAGCCTGGGACAGGGGTTATGGCTACACCTTC. This gives the protein CASSQAWDRGYGYTF.

The chain uses TRBV5-8 and TRBJ2-7; D is possibly TRBD1 (5 bases). With 2 bases removed from V and 5 bases from J, the gap between germline ends came to 20 bases. This CDR3 is 16 amino acids long. The germline gives CDR1 SGHTS, CDR2 YDEGEE. CDR3 coding DNA: TGTGCCAGCAGCTTCAGTGCCGCAGGGTTTTCGAACGAGCAGTACTTC. Translated, it gives CASSFSAAGFSNEQYF.

The chain joins TRBV9 to TRBJ2-1, with 12 positions matching TRBD2. CDR1 and CDR2 from the germline V gene are SGDLS and YYNGEE. The CDR3 length is 14 residues. Germline trimming cut 3 bases from V and 6 bases from J; bases unmatched to any gene: 1. The CDR3: CASSAGLAGNEQFF. The CDR3 nucleotides read TGTGCCAGCAGCGCGGGACTAGCGGGCAATGAGCAGTTCTTC.

In DNA form, the CDR3 reads TGTGCCAGCAGTCAATCGGACACTGAAGCTTTCTTT. It specifies CASSQSDTEAFF. The gene calls are TRBV12-3 or TRBV12-4 and TRBJ1-1; D remains ambiguous. Trimming pared 5 bases from V and 3 bases from J, leaving 7 bases between. The CDR3 runs to 12 residues.

The V gene is TRBV30, the J gene TRBJ1-4; a weak D match, TRBD1 (6 bases). The CDR3 covers 12 residues. CDR1 is GTSNPN, CDR2 SVGIG, per germline (reference sequence). V dropped 1 base and J dropped 7 bases, with 7 bases sitting between them. The CDR3 loop reads CAWSDRAEKLFF. CDR3 nucleotide sequence: TGTGCCTGGAGTGACAGGGCTGAAAAACTGTTTTTT.

The chain uses TRBV5-6 and TRBJ1-1; no clear D. The CDR3 totals 15 residues. Germline V gives CDR1 SGHDT, CDR2 YYEEEE. V was shortened by 0 bases and J by 4 bases, with 13 bases between the two germline ends. The chain's CDR3 is CASSLDLGMGTEAFF. CDR3 sequence (DNA): TGTGCCAGCAGCTTGGACCTGGGGATGGGCACTGAAGCTTTCTTT.

The chain recombines TRBV13 with TRBJ1-2; TRBD1 aligns across 7 bases. CDR1 is PRHDT and CDR2 is FYEKMQ in the germline V gene (reference sequence). The CDR3 sequence is 13 residues long. V was pared by 5 bases and J by 10 bases, with 10 bases of the junction left unmatched. The CDR3 here is CASSPGTVSSYTF. The CDR3 bases are TGTGCCAGCAGCCCCGGGACAGTCTCTTCCTACACCTTC.

The rearrangement uses TRBV28 and TRBJ1-6, with 8 bases matching TRBD1. CDR1 and CDR2 (germline): MDHEN, SYDVKM. V lost 5 bases and J lost 9; bases outside the gene matches: 3. CDR3 size: 13 residues. The CDR3 here is CASSLDRASPLHF. The CDR3 bases are TGTGCCAGCAGTCTGGACAGGGCTTCACCCCTCCACTTT.

The V and J genes are TRBV5-4 and TRBJ1-2, with D possibly TRBD1 on 5 matching bases. The CDR3 totals 16 residues. Trimming pared 9 bases from V and 4 bases from J, leaving 25 bases between. Germline CDR1 reads SGHNT; CDR2 reads YYREEE (reference sequence). The CDR3 region is CANTRWGEELFYGYTF. The CDR3 nucleotides read TGTGCCAACACTCGGTGGGGGGAGGAGTTATTCTATGGCTACACCTTC.

The J gene is TRBJ1-6, the V gene TRBV5-1; perhaps TRBD1 as D (5 bases). V was clipped by 2 bases and J by 7 bases, with 13 bases between them. Germline V gene data show CDR1 as SGHRS and CDR2 as YFSETQ. This CDR3 region has 15 residues. The CDR3 region is CASSFSGRENSPLHF. The CDR3 DNA reads as TGCGCCAGCAGCTTCTCAGGGAGGGAGAATTCACCCCTCCACTTT.

The rearrangement joins TRBV18 to TRBJ2-3; 8 nucleotides line up with TRBD2. Germline V gene sequence: CDR1 KGHSH, CDR2 LQKENI. Trimming took 3 bases from V and 3 from J; bases not matched to a gene: 5. The CDR3 consists of 15 residues. The CDR3 sequence: CASSPGGGRTDTQYF. The CDR3 DNA sequence: TGTGCCAGCTCACCCGGGGGGGGCCGTACAGATACGCAGTATTTT.

The chain is built from TRBV9 and TRBJ2-1; possibly TRBD1 for D (5 bases). The CDR3 runs to 15 residues. Germline CDR1 and CDR2: SGDLS and YYNGEE. Deletions cut 0 bases from V and 6 bases from J, with 13 bases between. The CDR3 coding sequence is TGTGCCAGCAGCGTAGAGGGGTATCTGGTCAATGAGCAGTTCTTC. This codes for CASSVEGYLVNEQFF. The entire variable domain, with the rest obtained from reference TRBV9 and TRBJ2-1, is as follows: DSGVTQTPKHLITATGQRVTLRCSPRSGDLSVYWYQQSLDQGLQFLIQYYNGEERAKGNILERFSAQQFPDLHSELNLSSLELGDSALYFCASSVEGYLVNEQFFGPGTRLTVL.

In its sample, this clone was seen a few times. The chain employs TRBV9 and TRBJ1-2; D ambiguous. V shed 0 bases and J shed 1 base, with 16 bases lying between them. The CDR3 has 17 residues. Looked up from germline, CDR1 is SGDLS and CDR2 is YYNGEE. This CDR3 is CASSVGVGGWGNYGYTF. The DNA for the CDR3 is TGTGCCAGCAGCGTAGGAGTTGGCGGGTGGGGTAACTATGGCTACACCTTC.

V is TRBV29-1 and J is TRBJ2-2; 8 nucleotides align to TRBD1. Germline-derived CDR1 and CDR2 are SQVTM and ANQGSEA. V lost 2 bases, J lost 4 bases, and 0 bases stayed unmatched. CDR3 length: 13 residues. The CDR3 DNA sequence: TGCAGCGTTGAAACAGGGGGCACCGGGGAGCTGTTTTTT. Its translation is CSVETGGTGELFF.

The J gene is TRBJ1-2, the V gene TRBV4-1, with D unresolved. Per the germline V gene, CDR1 is MGHRA and CDR2 is YSYEKL. The CDR3 contains 13 residues. V was pared by 1 base and J by 0 bases, with 3 bases between. The CDR3 DNA is TGCGCCAGCAGCCAAGGTCCTAACTATGGCTACACCTTC. Translating it yields CASSQGPNYGYTF.

The V gene is TRBV6-5, the J gene TRBJ1-2, with a tentative D call TRBD1 (5 bases). The V end was cut by 7 bases, the J end by 5 bases, with 14 bases between. This CDR3 region has 13 residues. Germline V gene sequence: CDR1 MNHEY, CDR2 SVGAGI. This CDR3 is CASKRAGVYGYTF. CDR3 DNA: TGTGCCAGCAAGCGGGCGGGGGTTTATGGCTACACCTTC.